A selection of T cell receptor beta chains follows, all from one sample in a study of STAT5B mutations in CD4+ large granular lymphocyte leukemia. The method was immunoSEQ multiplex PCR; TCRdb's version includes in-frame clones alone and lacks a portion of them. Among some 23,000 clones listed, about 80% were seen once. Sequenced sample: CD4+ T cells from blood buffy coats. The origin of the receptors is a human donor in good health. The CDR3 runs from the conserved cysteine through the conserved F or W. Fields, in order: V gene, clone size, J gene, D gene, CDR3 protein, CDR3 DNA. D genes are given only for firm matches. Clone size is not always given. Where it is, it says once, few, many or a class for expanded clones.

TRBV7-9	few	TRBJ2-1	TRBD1	CASSLSSGRQGALWSEQFF	TGTGCCAGCAGCCTGTCCTCGGGGCGACAGGGGGCTTTGTGGAGTGAGCAGTTCTTC
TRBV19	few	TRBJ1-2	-	CASSTGPNYGYTF	TGTGCCAGTAGCACAGGGCCCAACTATGGCTACACCTTC
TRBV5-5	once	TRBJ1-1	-	CASSLTGRIRESNTEAFF	TGTGCCAGCAGCTTGACCGGGAGGATTAGGGAATCGAACACTGAAGCTTTCTTT
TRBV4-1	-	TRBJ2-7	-	CASSQGWDTSYEQYF	TGCGCCAGCAGCCAAGGGTGGGACACATCCTACGAGCAGTACTTC
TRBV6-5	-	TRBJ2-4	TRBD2	CASRGGVENIQYF	TGTGCCAGCAGGGGGGGGGTTGAGAACATTCAGTACTTC
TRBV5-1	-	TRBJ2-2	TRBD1	CASSWGDRARSGELFF	TGCGCCAGCAGCTGGGGGGACAGGGCAAGATCGGGGGAGCTGTTTTTT
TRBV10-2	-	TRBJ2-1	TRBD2	CATTGTRSGNEQFF	TGCGCCACCACCGGGACTAGGTCCGGCAATGAGCAGTTCTTC
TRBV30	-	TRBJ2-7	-	CASKAWGAGEQYF	TGTGCCTCCAAGGCCTGGGGCGCGGGGGAGCAGTACTTC
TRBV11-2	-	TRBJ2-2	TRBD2	CASALAPGLYAGELFF	TGTGCCTCCGCACTAGCGCCGGGGTTGTACGCCGGGGAGCTGTTTTTT
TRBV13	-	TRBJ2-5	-	CASSAPRAGLAGAQYF	TGTGCCAGCAGCGCCCCCCGCGCGGGACTCGCAGGGGCCCAGTACTTC
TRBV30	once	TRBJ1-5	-	CAWSPLTASQPQHF	TGTGCCTGGAGTCCATTGACAGCGAGCCAGCCCCAGCATTTT
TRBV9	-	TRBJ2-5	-	CASSVVRPLGQETQYF	TGTGCCAGCAGCGTAGTCAGGCCCCTCGGCCAAGAGACCCAGTACTTC
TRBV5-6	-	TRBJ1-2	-	CASSWTIGDYGYTF	TGTGCCAGCAGCTGGACCATAGGGGACTATGGCTACACCTTC
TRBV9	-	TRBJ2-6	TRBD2	CASRPGLADSGANVLTF	TGTGCCAGCCGGCCCGGGCTAGCGGACTCTGGGGCCAACGTCCTGACTTTC
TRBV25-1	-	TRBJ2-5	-	CASSEFRDQETQYF	TGTGCCAGCAGTGAATTCAGAGACCAAGAGACCCAGTACTTC
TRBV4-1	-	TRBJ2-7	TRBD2	CASSQPIAGAAYEQYF	TGCGCCAGCAGCCAACCCATAGCGGGAGCCGCGTACGAGCAGTACTTC
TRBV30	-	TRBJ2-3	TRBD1	CAWSGRQGPDTQYF	TGTGCCTGGAGTGGACGACAGGGCCCAGATACGCAGTATTTT
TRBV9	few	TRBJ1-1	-	CASSVTGSEAFF	TGTGCCAGCAGCGTCACAGGGTCTGAAGCTTTCTTT
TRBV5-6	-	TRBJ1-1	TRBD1	CASSYGTAYTEAFF	TGTGCCAGCAGCTACGGGACAGCCTACACTGAAGCTTTCTTT
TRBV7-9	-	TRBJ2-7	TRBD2	CASSLGGGALEQYF	TGTGCCAGCAGCTTAGGCGGGGGGGCCCTCGAGCAGTACTTC
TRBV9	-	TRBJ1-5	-	CASSVGGTTGPQHF	TGTGCCAGCAGCGTAGGGGGGACGACGGGTCCCCAGCATTTT
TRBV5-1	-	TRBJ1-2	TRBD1	CASSLGQGSGGYTF	TGCGCCAGCAGCTTGGGACAGGGGAGCGGTGGCTACACCTTC
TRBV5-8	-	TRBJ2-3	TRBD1	CASSLGQGAADTQYF	TGTGCCAGCAGCTTGGGACAGGGGGCGGCAGATACGCAGTATTTT
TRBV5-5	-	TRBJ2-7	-	CASSPRSRVYEQYF	TGTGCCAGCAGCCCCAGGTCCAGGGTCTACGAGCAGTACTTC
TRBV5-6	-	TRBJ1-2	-	CASSLGPAPVGFYGYTF	TGTGCCAGCAGCTTGGGACCAGCCCCGGTGGGATTCTATGGCTACACCTTC
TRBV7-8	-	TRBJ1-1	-	CASSAQSRNTEAFF	TGTGCCAGCAGCGCCCAGTCCCGGAACACTGAAGCTTTCTTT
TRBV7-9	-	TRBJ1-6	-	CASSLLAGGPPLHF	TGTGCCAGCAGCTTACTTGCTGGGGGGCCACCCCTCCACTTT
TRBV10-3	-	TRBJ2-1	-	CAISESGHNEQFF	TGTGCCATCAGTGAGTCTGGCCACAATGAGCAGTTCTTC
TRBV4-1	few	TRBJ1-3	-	CASSQPGRSSGNTIYF	TGCGCCAGCAGCCAACCGGGACGGAGCTCTGGAAACACCATATATTTT
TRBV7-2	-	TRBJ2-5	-	CASSLGSRQQETQYF	TGTGCCAGCAGCTTGGGATCGAGGCAACAAGAGACCCAGTACTTC
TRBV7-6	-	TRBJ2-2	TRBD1	CASSEGQDTGELFF	TGTGCCAGCAGCGAGGGACAGGACACCGGGGAGCTGTTTTTT
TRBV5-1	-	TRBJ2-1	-	CASSPEGGTTYNEQFF	TGCGCCAGCAGCCCCGAGGGGGGGACAACCTACAATGAGCAGTTCTTC
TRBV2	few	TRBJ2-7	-	CASKGDHSYEQYF	TGTGCCAGCAAAGGGGACCACTCCTACGAGCAGTACTTC